This TCR beta chain was sequenced for a study of Ad26.COV2.S vaccination and SARS-CoV-2 variants. V lost 6 bases, J lost 6 bases, and 15 bases lay in between. Looked up from germline, CDR1 is SGHDT and CDR2 is YYEEEE. CDR3 length: 14 amino acids. The repertoire was sequenced with immunoSEQ multiplex PCR; TCRdb's copy has only in-frame clones and lacks some. Altogether 300,000 to 450,000 clones are present, about 85% being singletons, with the ten largest covering 2.5% to 3.5%. Stated treatment: over 15 received Ad26.COV2.S at low or high dose, single or two shots; several received placebo; per-sample allocation not given. Day 63 after the first injection of vaccine or placebo was the sampling time.

This clonotype was obtained from a person between 18 and 59 years old who received the Ad26.COV2.S COVID-19 vaccine or a placebo. The rearrangement joins TRBV5-6 to TRBJ2-2, with D tentatively TRBD1 (7 bases). The sequencing here drew on peripheral blood, taken in a trial of Ad26.COV2.S vaccine versus placebo. CDR3 bases: TGTGCCAGCACCAGGGGGGCGCGGTCCGGGGAGCTGTTTTTT. As protein: CASTRGARSGELFF.